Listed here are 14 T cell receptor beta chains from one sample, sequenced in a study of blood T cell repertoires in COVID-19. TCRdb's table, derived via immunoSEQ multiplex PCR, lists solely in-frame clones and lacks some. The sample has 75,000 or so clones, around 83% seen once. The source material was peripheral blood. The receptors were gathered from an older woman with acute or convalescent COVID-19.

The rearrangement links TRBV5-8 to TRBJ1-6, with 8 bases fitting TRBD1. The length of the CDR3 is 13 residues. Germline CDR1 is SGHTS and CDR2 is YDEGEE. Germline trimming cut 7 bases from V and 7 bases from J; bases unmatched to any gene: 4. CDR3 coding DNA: TGTGCCAGCGAGAGGACAGGGAATTCACCCCTCCACTTT. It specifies CASERTGNSPLHF.

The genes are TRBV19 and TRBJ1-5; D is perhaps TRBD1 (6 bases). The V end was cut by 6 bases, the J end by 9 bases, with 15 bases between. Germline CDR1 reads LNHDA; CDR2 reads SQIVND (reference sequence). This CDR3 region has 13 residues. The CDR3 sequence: CASRSQGSGPQHF. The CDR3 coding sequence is TGTGCCAGTAGGTCACAGGGCTCGGGGCCCCAGCATTTT. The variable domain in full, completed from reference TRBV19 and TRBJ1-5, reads DGGITQSPKYLFRKEGQNVTLSCEQNLNHDAMYWYRQDPGQGLRLIYYSQIVNDFQKGDIAEGYSVSREKKESFPLTVTSAQKNPTAFYLCASRSQGSGPQHFGDGTRLSIL.

DNA for the CDR3: TGTGCCAGCAGTGAAGAATGGGGAGGGCCCGCAGATACGCAGTATTTT. Amino acids: CASSEEWGGPADTQYF. The rearrangement links TRBV6-1 to TRBJ2-3; 7 nucleotides agree with TRBD2. The CDR3 covers 16 residues. V shed 1 base, J shed 4 bases, and the junction held 8 bases outside the gene matches. The germline CDR1 and CDR2 sequences are MNHNS and SASEGT.

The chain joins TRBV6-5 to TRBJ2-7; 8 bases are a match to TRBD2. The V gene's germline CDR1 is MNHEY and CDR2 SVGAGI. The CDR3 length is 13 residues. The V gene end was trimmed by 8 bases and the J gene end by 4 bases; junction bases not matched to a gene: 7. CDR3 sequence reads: CASGSGSWYEQYF. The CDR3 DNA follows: TGTGCCAGCGGAAGCGGGAGCTGGTACGAGCAGTACTTC.

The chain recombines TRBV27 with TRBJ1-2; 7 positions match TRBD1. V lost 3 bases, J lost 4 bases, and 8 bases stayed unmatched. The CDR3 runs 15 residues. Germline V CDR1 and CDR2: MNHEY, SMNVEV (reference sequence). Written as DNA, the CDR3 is TGTGCCAGCAGTTTCAGACAGGGACGGGGCTATGGCTACACCTTC. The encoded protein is CASSFRQGRGYGYTF.

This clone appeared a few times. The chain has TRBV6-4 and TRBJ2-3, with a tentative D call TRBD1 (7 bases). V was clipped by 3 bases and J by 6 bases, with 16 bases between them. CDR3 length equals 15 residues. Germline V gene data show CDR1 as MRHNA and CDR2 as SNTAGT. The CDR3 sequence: CASSEARGDSDTQYF. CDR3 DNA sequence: TGTGCCAGCAGTGAAGCCAGGGGGGATTCGGATACGCAGTATTTT.

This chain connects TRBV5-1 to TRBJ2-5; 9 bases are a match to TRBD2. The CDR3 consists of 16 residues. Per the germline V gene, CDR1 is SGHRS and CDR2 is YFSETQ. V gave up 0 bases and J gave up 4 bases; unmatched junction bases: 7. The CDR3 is CASSLAGTSFGETQYF. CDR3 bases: TGCGCCAGCAGCTTGGCCGGGACTAGCTTTGGAGAGACCCAGTACTTC.

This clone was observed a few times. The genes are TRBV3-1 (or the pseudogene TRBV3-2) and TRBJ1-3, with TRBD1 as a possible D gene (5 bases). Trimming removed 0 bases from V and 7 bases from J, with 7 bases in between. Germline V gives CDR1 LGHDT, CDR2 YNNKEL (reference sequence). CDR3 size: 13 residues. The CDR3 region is CASSQDRVNTIYF. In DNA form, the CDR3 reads TGTGCCAGCAGCCAAGACAGGGTCAACACCATATATTTT.

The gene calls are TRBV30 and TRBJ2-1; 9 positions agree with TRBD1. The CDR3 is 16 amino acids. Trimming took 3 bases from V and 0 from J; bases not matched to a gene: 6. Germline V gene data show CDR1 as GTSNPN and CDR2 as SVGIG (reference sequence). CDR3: CAWSLGQGFSYNEQFF. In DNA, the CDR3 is TGTGCCTGGAGCTTAGGACAGGGGTTCTCCTACAATGAGCAGTTCTTC.

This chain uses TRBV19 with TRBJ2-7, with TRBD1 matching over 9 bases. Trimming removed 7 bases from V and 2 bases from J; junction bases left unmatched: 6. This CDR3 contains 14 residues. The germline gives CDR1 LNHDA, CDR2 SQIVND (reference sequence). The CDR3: CASTRGQGAYEQYF. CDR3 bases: TGTGCCAGTACTAGGGGACAGGGAGCCTACGAGCAGTACTTC.

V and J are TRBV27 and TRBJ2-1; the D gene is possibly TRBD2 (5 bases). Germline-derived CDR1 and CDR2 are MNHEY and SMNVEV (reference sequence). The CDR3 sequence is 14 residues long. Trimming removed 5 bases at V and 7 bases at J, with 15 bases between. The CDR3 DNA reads TGTGCCAGCAGTACGATACATTCGGGAAATGAGCAGTTCTTC. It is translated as CASSTIHSGNEQFF.

In nucleotides, the CDR3 is TGTGCCAGTAGTGCCACAGGGGCTGGCTACACCTTC. Protein product: CASSATGAGYTF. The gene calls are TRBV19 and TRBJ1-2, with 7 positions matching TRBD1. The germline V gene has CDR1 LNHDA and CDR2 SQIVND (reference sequence). There are 12 residues in the CDR3. J lost 7 bases, V lost 5 bases, and 4 bases had no gene match.

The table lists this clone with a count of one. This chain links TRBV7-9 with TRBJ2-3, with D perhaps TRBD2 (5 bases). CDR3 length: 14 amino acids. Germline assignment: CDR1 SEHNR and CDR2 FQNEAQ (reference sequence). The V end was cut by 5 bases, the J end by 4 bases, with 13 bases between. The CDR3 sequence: CASSQGPSSDTQYF. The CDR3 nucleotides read TGTGCCAGCAGCCAAGGGCCTAGCTCAGATACGCAGTATTTT.

This CDR3 reads CSARSVGGYTF. The CDR3 nucleotides read TGCAGTGCTAGGTCCGTCGGGGGCTACACCTTC. The chain employs TRBV20-1 and TRBJ1-2; D gene uncertain. Germline V gene lookup returns CDR1 DFQATT and CDR2 SNEGSKA (reference sequence). The CDR3 consists of 11 residues. V was clipped by 3 bases and J by 8 bases, with 10 bases between them.